These 24 T cell receptor beta chains share one sample of origin, sequenced in a study of T cell responses to AZD1222 COVID-19 vaccine. Sequencing was performed with immunoSEQ multiplex PCR; in TCRdb, only in-frame clones are kept and a portion is missing. Of roughly 190,000 clones in the sample, roughly 90% were seen once. The sample consisted of peripheral blood, taken on day 0 of AZD1222 vaccination. All receptors come from an adult in good health.

The rearrangement joins TRBV7-6 to TRBJ2-2, with TRBD1 identical over 8 bases. Germline V gene data show CDR1 as SGHVS and CDR2 as FNYEAQ. The ends lost 5 bases at V and 0 bases at J; junction bases unmatched: 2. This CDR3 region has 15 residues. Written as DNA, the CDR3 is TGTGCCAGCAGCCCGACAGGGGCGAACACCGGGGAGCTGTTTTTT. Translation gives CASSPTGANTGELFF.

The genes are TRBV10-3 and TRBJ1-6; 7 bases are shared with TRBD1. Germline V lookup: CDR1 ENHRY, CDR2 SYGVKD. J gave up 6 bases and V 5 bases, and 10 bases lay outside the gene matches. This CDR3 is 16 amino acids long. The chain's CDR3 is CAISSLPDRTNSPLHF. Written as DNA, the CDR3 is TGTGCCATCAGTTCTCTCCCGGACAGGACTAATTCACCCCTCCACTTT.

There are a few counts of this clone. CDR3 DNA sequence: TGCGCCAGCAGCCCCCGAGGACAGACTGAAGCTTTCTTT. It codes for CASSPRGQTEAFF. V is TRBV5-1 and J is TRBJ1-1, with a possible D match to TRBD1 (6 bases). Germline CDR1 is SGHRS and CDR2 is YFSETQ. V was pared by 4 bases and J by 5 bases, with 12 bases between. The CDR3 extends over 13 amino acids.

Concerning this clone: At one end the junction does not follow the germline gene, possibly because of a read error. This sequence joins TRBV7-7 and TRBJ2-3; TRBD2 agrees at 15 bases. CDR1 and CDR2 from the germline V gene are SSHAT and FNYEAQ (reference sequence). The CDR3 length is 16 residues. Here the CDR3 DNA reads TGTGCTAGCAGCCCGGGACTAGCGGGGGGAACAGATACGCAGTATTTT. Protein sequence: CASSPGLAGGTDTQYF.

The chain combines TRBV19 with TRBJ1-1; no reliable D call. Germline V lookup: CDR1 LNHDA, CDR2 SQIVND (reference sequence). Trimming removed 3 bases at V and 6 bases at J, with 11 bases between. This CDR3 spans 13 amino acids. This CDR3 is CASSISRESEAFF. CDR3 nucleotide sequence: TGTGCCAGTAGTATCTCGAGGGAATCTGAAGCTTTCTTT.

This chain links TRBV9 with TRBJ2-5, with D unresolved. This CDR3 is built from 15 residues. Per germline, CDR1 SGDLS and CDR2 YYNGEE. Trimming removed 0 bases at V and 1 base at J, with 10 bases between. This CDR3 reads CASSVGSAVQETQYF. Written as DNA, the CDR3 is TGTGCCAGCAGCGTAGGGAGTGCGGTCCAAGAGACCCAGTACTTC.

The DNA for the CDR3 is TGTGCCAGCAGCTACCGGGACAGAGGTCCTGGTGGCTACACCTTC. Protein sequence: CASSYRDRGPGGYTF. The genes are TRBV5-6 and TRBJ1-2; 7 bases are a match to TRBD1. This CDR3 region has 15 residues. CDR1 is SGHDT, CDR2 YYEEEE, per germline. The junction had 12 bases not matched to a gene; V was cut back by 3 bases and J by 7 bases. The whole variable domain, remainder taken from reference TRBV5-6 and TRBJ1-2, is DAGVTQSPTHLIKTRGQQVTLRCSPKSGHDTVSWYQQALGQGPQFIFQYYEEEERQRGNFPDRFSGHQFPNYSSELNVNALLLGDSALYLCASSYRDRGPGGYTFGSGTRLTVV.

This rearrangement joins TRBV2 to TRBJ2-7; TRBD2 agrees at 8 bases. Germline V lookup: CDR1 SNHLY, CDR2 FYNNEI. This CDR3 is built from 15 residues. The junction had 7 bases not matched to a gene; V was cut back by 1 base and J by 5 bases. CDR3 region: CASSEVGGRFDEQYF. In DNA form, the CDR3 reads TGTGCCAGCAGTGAAGTGGGCGGGAGGTTCGACGAGCAGTACTTC.

The chain couples TRBV9 to TRBJ2-1; TRBD2 matches 9 bases. Losses at the gene ends were 4 bases for V and 9 bases for J; bases not matched to a gene: 11. Per germline, CDR1 SGDLS and CDR2 YYNGEE. This CDR3 is built from 15 residues. The chain's CDR3 is CASSPPRGRAVEQFF. The CDR3, as DNA: TGTGCCAGCAGCCCGCCGCGCGGGAGGGCCGTTGAGCAGTTCTTC. Combining the CDR3 with reference TRBV9 and TRBJ2-1 gives the whole variable domain DSGVTQTPKHLITATGQRVTLRCSPRSGDLSVYWYQQSLDQGLQFLIQYYNGEERAKGNILERFSAQQFPDLHSELNLSSLELGDSALYFCASSPPRGRAVEQFFGPGTRLTVL.

The J gene is TRBJ1-1, the V gene TRBV24-1; D gene uncertain. V was cut by 6 bases and J by 0 bases, with 16 bases left in between. The germline gives CDR1 KGHDR, CDR2 SFDVKD. This CDR3 has 16 amino acids. In DNA form, the CDR3 reads TGTGCCACCAGTTATCCAGAGGTAACCATGAACACTGAAGCTTTCTTT. Its protein is CATSYPEVTMNTEAFF.

This chain joins TRBV7-3 and TRBJ2-1, with D possibly TRBD2 on 7 matching bases. The CDR3 is 19 amino acids. Germline assignment: CDR1 SGHTA and CDR2 FQGTGA. Trimming took 5 bases from V and 7 from J, leaving 30 bases between them. The CDR3 sequence: CASSPHKGGAGRLKNEQFF. The CDR3 DNA sequence: TGTGCCAGCAGCCCACATAAGGGGGGGGCGGGACGGCTAAAGAATGAGCAGTTCTTC.

The V and J genes are TRBV5-1 and TRBJ1-2, with D possibly matching TRBD1 (5 bases). In germline, CDR1 is SGHRS, CDR2 YFSETQ. The CDR3 loop spans 12 amino acids. V lost 4 bases to trimming and J lost 7 bases, with 11 bases between them. CDR3 sequence: CASSQTDGGYTF. CDR3 nucleotide sequence: TGCGCCAGCAGCCAGACAGATGGTGGCTACACCTTC.

This clone has just one count. This chain links TRBV7-9 with TRBJ1-3; D gene uncertain. V was cut by 4 bases and J by 0 bases, with 22 bases left in between. The CDR3 spans 19 residues. Germline CDR1 and CDR2: SEHNR and FQNEAQ (reference sequence). The CDR3: CASSSPSPDNFRSGNTIYF. Written as DNA, the CDR3 is TGTGCCAGCAGCTCCCCCTCCCCCGACAATTTTCGCTCTGGAAACACCATATATTTT.

The V and J genes are TRBV5-8 and TRBJ2-3, with 9 positions matching TRBD2. V lost 3 bases, J lost 1 base, and 3 bases stayed unmatched. In germline, CDR1 is SGHTS, CDR2 YDEGEE. The CDR3 runs 15 residues. The CDR3 region is CASSSSGEGTDTQYF. The CDR3 coding sequence is TGTGCCAGCAGCTCTAGCGGGGAGGGCACAGATACGCAGTATTTT.

The chain links TRBV28 to TRBJ1-5; TRBD1 matches 9 bases. CDR1 is MDHEN and CDR2 is SYDVKM in the germline V gene. CDR3 length equals 18 residues. V lost 4 bases to trimming and J lost 1 base; unmatched junction nucleotides: 11. For the CDR3, the DNA is TGTGCCAGCAGTTGGGACAGGGAAGGTATAAGGAGCAATCAGCCCCAGCATTTT. As protein: CASSWDREGIRSNQPQHF.

The chain has TRBV7-9 and TRBJ2-7, with D perhaps given as TRBD1 or TRBD2 (5 bases each). The CDR3 covers 15 residues. The V and J ends lost 4 bases and 2 bases respectively, with 15 bases between them. Germline V gene data show CDR1 as SEHNR and CDR2 as FQNEAQ (reference sequence). The CDR3 here is CASSSASRDPYEQYF. The CDR3 DNA reads as TGTGCCAGCAGCTCGGCGTCCCGGGACCCCTACGAGCAGTACTTC.

This clone appeared a single time. CDR3 residues: CASSLMLAGGPVSNEQFF. CDR3 in DNA: TGTGCCAGCAGCTTAATGCTAGCGGGAGGGCCGGTATCAAATGAGCAGTTCTTC. V usage is TRBV11-2 and J usage is TRBJ2-1, with TRBD2 identical over 12 bases. CDR1 and CDR2 from the germline V gene are SGHAT and FQNNGV. The length of the CDR3 is 18 residues. V shed 2 bases, J shed 7 bases, and the junction held 12 bases outside the gene matches.

The chain couples TRBV19 to TRBJ1-6, with D perhaps matching TRBD1 (6 bases). The CDR3 contains 16 residues. Deletions cut 6 bases from V and 7 bases from J, with 19 bases between. Germline V lookup: CDR1 LNHDA, CDR2 SQIVND (reference sequence). For the CDR3, the DNA is TGTGCCAGTAGCAAGGGGGACGCCTTCTGGAATTCACCCCTCCACTTT. Translated, it gives CASSKGDAFWNSPLHF.

This chain connects TRBV2 to TRBJ2-7; 12 bases align to TRBD2. In germline, CDR1 is SNHLY, CDR2 FYNNEI. V dropped 6 bases and J dropped 5; count of bases not matched to a gene: 2. This CDR3 has 13 amino acids. In nucleotides, the CDR3 is TGTGCCAGCAGATCTAGCGGGAGGGACGAGCAGTACTTC. Translating it yields CASRSSGRDEQYF.

V and J are TRBV4-2 and TRBJ1-1; a weak D match, TRBD1 (5 bases). V lost 0 bases and J lost 1, with 15 bases in between. The germline V gene encodes CDR1 LGHNA and CDR2 YNFKEQ. The CDR3 spans 17 residues. The CDR3 here is CASSQDYGLGGNTEAFF. As DNA, the CDR3 is TGTGCCAGCAGCCAAGACTATGGGCTTGGGGGGAACACTGAAGCTTTCTTT.

This chain connects TRBV7-2 to TRBJ1-4, with D unresolved. This CDR3 is built from 15 residues. Germline V lookup: CDR1 SGHTA, CDR2 FQGNSA. Trimming took 4 bases from V and 0 from J, leaving 9 bases between them. In nucleotides, the CDR3 is TGTGCCAGCAGCTGGGGAGAGGCAACTAATGAAAAACTGTTTTTT. This codes for CASSWGEATNEKLFF.

This clone showed up just a few times. This chain connects TRBV12-3 or TRBV12-4 to TRBJ1-1, with D tentatively TRBD1 (6 bases). This CDR3 is built from 12 residues. The V end was cut by 6 bases, the J end by 10 bases, with 15 bases between. The CDR3: CASSSRTRGAFF. The CDR3 nucleotides are TGTGCCAGCAGCTCGAGAACCAGGGGAGCTTTCTTT.

The CDR3 sequence: CASSPRGSYNSPLHF. The CDR3 coding sequence is TGTGCCAGCAGCCCCCGGGGCTCCTATAATTCACCCCTCCACTTT. The gene calls are TRBV7-2 and TRBJ1-6; no reliable D call. Germline CDR1 SGHTA, CDR2 FQGNSA. The CDR3 length is 15 residues. Trimming removed 5 bases from V and 0 bases from J, with 8 bases in between. Full variable domain (missing parts from reference TRBV7-2 and TRBJ1-6): GAGVSQSPSNKVTEKGKDVELRCDPISGHTALYWYRQSLGQGLEFLIYFQGNSAPDKSGLPSDRFSAERTGGSVSTLTIQRTQQEDSAVYLCASSPRGSYNSPLHFGNGTRLTVT.

The chain carries TRBV10-3 and TRBJ2-3; 11 bases map to TRBD1. This CDR3 has 15 residues. Germline trimming cut 8 bases from V and 2 bases from J; bases unmatched to any gene: 6. The germline V gene has CDR1 ENHRY and CDR2 SYGVKD. CDR3 sequence: CAIGDRGGDTDTQYF. The CDR3 nucleotides are TGTGCCATCGGGGACAGGGGGGGAGACACAGATACGCAGTATTTT.